The 26 T cell receptor beta chains in this list originate from one sample, sequenced in a study of shared clonotypes between healthy human individuals. TCRdb keeps only in-frame clones here, not all; method: immunoSEQ multiplex PCR. The profile covers 550,000 to 600,000 clones, with roughly 98% appearing a single time and less than 0.35% taken by the ten largest. Naive CD8 cells lacked CD45RO and underwent positive selection for CCR7, leaving out terminally differentiated effector memory CD45RA+ cells. Source material: naive CD8+ T cells sorted from blood. These TCRs come from a man aged 25 to 40 in good health.

The chain carries TRBV28 and TRBJ2-7; D assignment may be TRBD1 or TRBD2 (5 bases each). The germline gives CDR1 MDHEN, CDR2 SYDVKM. This CDR3 is 12 amino acids long. Trimming took 4 bases from V and 2 from J, leaving 6 bases between them. The CDR3, as DNA: TGTGCCAGCAGTTGGGGGACCTACGAGCAGTACTTC. Its translation is CASSWGTYEQYF.

The chain joins TRBV6-6 to TRBJ2-2, with D unclear. The germline gives CDR1 MNHNY, CDR2 SVGAGI (reference sequence). Trimming pared 2 bases from V and 5 bases from J, leaving 6 bases between. The CDR3 loop spans 13 amino acids. The CDR3 DNA sequence: TGTGCCAGCAGTTACAAAGGGACCGGGGAGCTGTTTTTT. It translates to CASSYKGTGELFF.

V usage is TRBV5-4 and J usage is TRBJ1-2; D perhaps matches TRBD1 (6 bases). Germline V gene sequence: CDR1 SGHNT, CDR2 YYREEE (reference sequence). V shed 4 bases and J shed 4 bases, with 14 bases lying between them. This CDR3 is 14 amino acids long. CDR3 nucleotides: TGTGCCAGCAGCCCCGGCGGGGGGGCCTATGGCTACACCTTC. This gives the protein CASSPGGGAYGYTF.

This rearrangement joins TRBV7-9 to TRBJ2-2, with 8 bases aligning to TRBD2. Trimming took 11 bases from V and 5 from J; bases not matched to a gene: 7. Germline V gene data show CDR1 as SEHNR and CDR2 as FQNEAQ (reference sequence). The length of the CDR3 is 13 residues. CDR3 DNA: TGTGCCTCCGGGGGGGAGACGACCGGGGAGCTGTTTTTT. The encoded protein is CASGGETTGELFF.

V usage is TRBV7-9 and J usage is TRBJ1-5; 7 bases align to TRBD1. With 5 bases clipped from V and 5 bases from J, the junction kept 12 bases outside the gene matches. The CDR3 has 16 amino acids. Germline V lookup: CDR1 SEHNR, CDR2 FQNEAQ (reference sequence). The CDR3: CASSPTTGRLDQPQHF. CDR3 sequence (DNA): TGTGCCAGCAGCCCGACGACAGGGAGACTCGATCAGCCCCAGCATTTT.

This clone has just one count. This sequence joins TRBV7-2 and TRBJ2-7; D unresolved. The V end was cut by 0 bases, the J end by 1 base, with 10 bases between. The germline V gene encodes CDR1 SGHTA and CDR2 FQGNSA. The CDR3 has 15 amino acids. The CDR3 region has the DNA TGTGCCAGCAGCTTAGCAGGGTACGGATCCTACGAGCAGTACTTC. This gives the protein CASSLAGYGSYEQYF.

The rearrangement uses TRBV4-1 and TRBJ2-7; maybe TRBD2 (6 bases). Per germline, CDR1 MGHRA and CDR2 YSYEKL. The germline V and J ends were trimmed by 5 bases and 2 bases, with 16 bases remaining between them. This CDR3 has 15 residues. CDR3 loop: CASSAQGGPAYEQYF. The CDR3 DNA reads TGCGCCAGCAGCGCCCAGGGAGGCCCGGCCTACGAGCAGTACTTC.

J is TRBJ1-1 and V is TRBV6-1, with 9 nucleotides matching TRBD1. Germline assignment: CDR1 MNHNS and CDR2 SASEGT. The CDR3 length is 15 residues. The junction had 11 bases not matched to a gene; V was cut back by 8 bases and J by 4 bases. CDR3 nucleotide sequence: TGTGCCAGCCGGACAGGGGTCGTTTCGGGCACTGAAGCTTTCTTT. This gives the protein CASRTGVVSGTEAFF.

The chain links TRBV4-3 to TRBJ2-7, with D unresolved. The germline V gene encodes CDR1 LGHNA and CDR2 YSLEER. The CDR3 covers 15 residues. V lost 2 bases and J 5 bases, leaving 16 bases between the germline ends. The CDR3 DNA reads as TGCGCCAGCAGCCAACGCGACCCAGGTTTAGACGAGCAGTACTTC. This translates into CASSQRDPGLDEQYF.

Concerning this clone: Other DNA sequences within the sample encode an identical CDR3. The genes are TRBV7-9 and TRBJ2-7, with TRBD1 as a possible D gene (5 bases). The CDR3 has 13 residues. CDR1 and CDR2 (germline): SEHNR, FQNEAQ (reference sequence). Trimming removed 1 base at V and 5 bases at J, with 9 bases between. CDR3 DNA sequence: TGTGCCAGCAGCTTAGGGGGCAGAGACGAGCAGTACTTC. It translates to CASSLGGRDEQYF.

This clone turned up a few times. The chain joins TRBV7-6 to TRBJ1-5; D is unclear. V was cut by 2 bases and J by 7 bases, with 6 bases left in between. The germline CDR1 and CDR2 sequences are SGHVS and FNYEAQ. CDR3 length equals 12 residues. The CDR3 bases are TGTGCCAGCAGCTTATTAGGGCAGCCCCAGCATTTT. Its translation is CASSLLGQPQHF.

V usage is TRBV19 and J usage is TRBJ1-1; D not certain. V lost 4 bases and J lost 6, with 18 bases in between. The CDR3 loop spans 15 amino acids. Germline V gene data show CDR1 as LNHDA and CDR2 as SQIVND (reference sequence). The CDR3: CASSSRGSGYPEAFF. In DNA, the CDR3 is TGTGCCAGTAGTAGCCGCGGCAGCGGATATCCTGAAGCTTTCTTT.

The chain links TRBV5-1 to TRBJ2-1; D is unresolved. The V gene lost 0 bases and the J gene lost 5 bases, with 6 bases spanning the gap. Germline lookup yields CDR1 SGHRS and CDR2 YFSETQ. CDR3 length: 13 amino acids. The CDR3 spells CASSLGYDNEQFF. CDR3 DNA: TGCGCCAGCAGCTTGGGTTATGACAATGAGCAGTTCTTC.

CDR3 in DNA: TGCAGCGTTACCGGGACTAGCACCTACGAGCAGTACTTC. This codes for CSVTGTSTYEQYF. The rearrangement joins TRBV29-1 to TRBJ2-7, with 9 bases lining up with TRBD2. The V segment lost 5 bases and the J segment 2 bases; nucleotides outside the gene matches: 4. Germline V gene sequence: CDR1 SQVTM, CDR2 ANQGSEA. CDR3 length: 13 residues.

The chain has TRBV29-1 and TRBJ2-7; tentative D call: TRBD1 (6 bases). Trimming pared 6 bases from V and 0 bases from J, leaving 15 bases between. The CDR3 is 14 residues long. The germline gives CDR1 SQVTM, CDR2 ANQGSEA. CDR3: CSVGEGTSSYEQYF. CDR3 coding DNA: TGCAGCGTCGGAGAAGGGACAAGCTCCTACGAGCAGTACTTC.

In its sample, this clone was seen once. The rearrangement joins TRBV7-2 to TRBJ1-5; D unclear. This CDR3 comprises 15 residues. The germline V and J ends were trimmed by 1 base and 6 bases, with 13 bases remaining between them. From germline, CDR1 is SGHTA and CDR2 FQGNSA. The CDR3 nucleotides are TGTGCCAGCAGCTTAGTAACGGAGCAAGGTCAGCCCCAGCATTTT. This encodes CASSLVTEQGQPQHF.

This chain connects TRBV6-5 to TRBJ2-1; 9 bases are a match to TRBD2. This CDR3 region has 14 residues. J lost 7 bases, V lost 4 bases, and 5 bases had no gene match. Germline V CDR1 and CDR2: MNHEY, SVGAGI. The DNA for the CDR3 is TGTGCCAGCAGTTTAACTAGCGGGCGAAATGAGCAGTTCTTC. Residues: CASSLTSGRNEQFF.

The chain employs TRBV18 and TRBJ2-5, with 8 bases fitting TRBD1. The CDR3 has 15 residues. The junction had 7 bases not matched to a gene; V was cut back by 4 bases and J by 3 bases. From germline, CDR1 is KGHSH and CDR2 LQKENI. Here the CDR3 reads CASSRPGTGKETQYF. The CDR3 DNA reads as TGTGCCAGCTCACGTCCCGGGACAGGAAAAGAGACCCAGTACTTC.

In nucleotides, the CDR3 is TGTGCCAGCACAGGCGGGAGTCGGTACGAGCAGTACTTC. Its translation: CASTGGSRYEQYF. J is TRBJ2-7 and V is TRBV2; 7 bases line up with TRBD2. The CDR3 runs to 13 residues. Germline CDR1 SNHLY, CDR2 FYNNEI. V lost 7 bases to trimming and J lost 4 bases; unmatched junction nucleotides: 7. Full variable domain (rest looked up from reference TRBV2 and TRBJ2-7): EPEVTQTPSHQVTQMGQEVILRCVPISNHLYFYWYRQILGQKVEFLVSFYNNEISEKSEIFDDQFSVERPDGSNFTLKIRSTKLEDSAMYFCASTGGSRYEQYFGPGTRLTVT.

Note on this clone: A much larger clone sits a single nucleotide away, making a read error possible. Within the sample, other DNA sequences also encode this same CDR3. This chain links TRBV7-9 with TRBJ2-3; no firm D call. Trimming left V 5 bases short and J 2 bases short, with 2 bases between. The CDR3 loop spans 11 amino acids. The V gene's germline CDR1 is SEHNR and CDR2 FQNEAQ (reference sequence). CDR3 DNA sequence: TGTGCCAGCAGCCTCACAGATACGCAGTATTTT. It yields the protein CASSLTDTQYF.

The rearrangement uses TRBV28 and TRBJ2-2, with TRBD1 matching 7 bases. Germline V CDR1 and CDR2: MDHEN, SYDVKM. CDR3 length equals 16 residues. The trim removed 5 bases at V and 1 base at J, leaving 7 bases unmatched. CDR3 DNA: TGTGCCAGCAGTCGTAACAGGGGCTTGAACACCGGGGAGCTGTTTTTT. This gives the protein CASSRNRGLNTGELFF.

Only one count was recorded for this clone. The chain links TRBV29-1 to TRBJ2-1; D is uncertain. Germline V CDR1 and CDR2: SQVTM, ANQGSEA. The CDR3 consists of 12 residues. V lost 2 bases and J 5 bases, leaving 7 bases between the germline ends. This CDR3 is CSVESGHNEQFF. The DNA for the CDR3 is TGCAGCGTTGAATCGGGCCACAATGAGCAGTTCTTC.

CDR3: CSAAGATYTEAFF. The DNA for the CDR3 is TGCAGCGCAGCAGGGGCGACTTACACTGAAGCTTTCTTT. The chain combines TRBV29-1 with TRBJ1-1, with a possible D match to TRBD1 (6 bases). The CDR3 covers 13 residues. Germline CDR1 reads SQVTM; CDR2 reads ANQGSEA. Trimming removed 7 bases from V and 3 bases from J, with 15 bases in between. The whole variable domain, filled in from reference TRBV29-1 and TRBJ1-1, reads SAVISQKPSRDICQRGTSLTIQCQVDSQVTMMFWYRQQPGQSLTLIATANQGSEATYESGFVIDKFPISRPNLTFSTLTVSNMSPEDSSIYLCSAAGATYTEAFFGQGTRLTVV.

The chain links TRBV2 to TRBJ1-1; 7 bases align to TRBD1. The ends lost 9 bases at V and 4 bases at J; junction bases unmatched: 5. Germline lookup yields CDR1 SNHLY and CDR2 FYNNEI. This CDR3 has 12 amino acids. CDR3 protein: CARMTGPTEAFF. The CDR3 DNA is TGTGCCAGGATGACAGGGCCCACTGAAGCTTTCTTT. Complete variable domain (other parts from reference TRBV2 and TRBJ1-1): EPEVTQTPSHQVTQMGQEVILRCVPISNHLYFYWYRQILGQKVEFLVSFYNNEISEKSEIFDDQFSVERPDGSNFTLKIRSTKLEDSAMYFCARMTGPTEAFFGQGTRLTVV.

J is TRBJ2-7 and V is TRBV27; 12 bases align to TRBD2. With V trimmed by 6 bases and J by 0 bases, 6 bases remained unmatched. The CDR3 runs to 16 residues. Germline V gene sequence: CDR1 MNHEY, CDR2 SMNVEV (reference sequence). The CDR3 region is CASSRTSGKSSYEQYF. The CDR3 nucleotides are TGTGCCAGCAGCCGGACTAGCGGGAAGAGCTCCTACGAGCAGTACTTC.

The gene calls are TRBV27 and TRBJ2-1; TRBD1 matches at 7 bases. The V gene end was trimmed by 5 bases and the J gene end by 7 bases; junction bases not matched to a gene: 14. The CDR3 covers 16 residues. Germline V gene data show CDR1 as MNHEY and CDR2 as SMNVEV (reference sequence). The CDR3 DNA sequence: TGTGCCAGCAGTACCTCATCGGGACAGATATTAAATGAGCAGTTCTTC. It specifies CASSTSSGQILNEQFF.